These 28 T cell receptor beta chains originate from one sample sequenced in a study of T cell responses to AZD1222 COVID-19 vaccine. The repertoire was sequenced with immunoSEQ multiplex PCR; TCRdb's copy has only in-frame clones and lacks some. The sample yields 65,000 to 85,000 clones, around four fifths seen once. The sequencing used peripheral blood, collected on day 0 of AZD1222 vaccination. All receptors derive from an adult in good health.

V usage is TRBV4-2 and J usage is TRBJ2-7; possibly TRBD1 for D (6 bases). There are 14 residues in the CDR3. Trimming removed 4 bases from V and 2 bases from J, with 12 bases in between. Per germline, CDR1 LGHNA and CDR2 YNFKEQ. This CDR3 is CASSPSGQTYEQYF. The CDR3 DNA reads as TGTGCCAGCAGCCCCTCCGGACAGACCTACGAGCAGTACTTC.

Turning to this clone: This sample also contains other DNA sequences that code for the same CDR3. The CDR3 sequence is CAISDSYEQYF. The CDR3 nucleotides read TGTGCCATCAGTGATTCCTACGAGCAGTACTTC. The genes are TRBV10-3 and TRBJ2-7; D unresolved. The CDR3 has 11 residues. V dropped 3 bases and J dropped 1 base, with 1 base sitting between them. Germline CDR1 reads ENHRY; CDR2 reads SYGVKD.

This chain joins TRBV9 and TRBJ2-5; no definite D call. Germline-derived CDR1 and CDR2 are SGDLS and YYNGEE. CDR3 size: 14 residues. V lost 0 bases, J lost 3 bases, and 9 bases lay in between. CDR3 sequence (DNA): TGTGCCAGCAGCGTAGGAGTCGTGGAAGAGACCCAGTACTTC. It specifies CASSVGVVEETQYF.

This clone appeared a single time. V usage is TRBV19 and J usage is TRBJ1-5; no definite D call. Germline CDR1 is LNHDA and CDR2 is SQIVND (reference sequence). CDR3 length: 14 amino acids. Trimming shortened V by 5 bases and J by 5 bases, and 13 bases separated the two germline ends. The CDR3 reads CASSFAGEHQPQHF. CDR3 DNA sequence: TGTGCCAGTAGTTTCGCCGGGGAACATCAGCCCCAGCATTTT.

This clone has only one observation. V usage is TRBV11-2 and J usage is TRBJ2-7; D gene unclear. The CDR3 consists of 11 residues. Germline loops: CDR1 SGHAT, CDR2 FQNNGV. Between the trimmed V and J ends, which lost 5 bases and 5 bases, there was a span of 7 bases. The CDR3 DNA sequence: TGTGCCAGCAGCCAGGCCCACGAGCAGTACTTC. It codes for CASSQAHEQYF.

This clone has only one observation. The rearrangement uses TRBV14 and TRBJ1-5; no definite D call. The CDR3 loop spans 13 amino acids. Germline-derived CDR1 and CDR2 are SGHDN and FVKESK. The ends were cut back, 3 bases at V and 9 bases at J, with 12 bases in the middle. The CDR3 DNA sequence: TGTGCCAGCAGCCAGACCTCACGGGGGCCCCAGCATTTT. It is translated as CASSQTSRGPQHF.

The chain joins TRBV7-9 to TRBJ1-2, with 8 bases identical to TRBD1. The CDR3 has 14 amino acids. The V and J ends lost 7 bases and 0 bases, in that order; junction bases with no gene match: 4. CDR1 is SEHNR, CDR2 FQNEAQ, per germline (reference sequence). CDR3 nucleotides: TGTGCCAGCATCCAGGGGGCGACTAACTATGGCTACACCTTC. Its protein product is CASIQGATNYGYTF.

The CDR3 DNA is TGTGCCAGCAGTTTAAGGTCCCAGAACACTGAAGCTTTCTTT. Protein product: CASSLRSQNTEAFF. This chain connects TRBV27 to TRBJ1-1; D gene ambiguous. Between the trimmed V and J ends, which lost 2 bases and 1 base, there was a span of 8 bases. This CDR3 comprises 14 residues. Germline CDR1 MNHEY, CDR2 SMNVEV (reference sequence).

The V call is TRBV6-5, the J call TRBJ2-7, with D maybe TRBD2 (6 bases). Trimming removed 6 bases from V and 4 bases from J, with 13 bases in between. The CDR3 contains 13 residues. CDR1 is MNHEY and CDR2 is SVGAGI in the germline V gene. CDR3 region: CASSQVAGYEQYF. CDR3 nucleotide sequence: TGTGCCAGCAGCCAGGTCGCGGGATACGAGCAGTACTTC.

V gene TRBV6-5 combines with J gene TRBJ1-1; 7 bases are a match to TRBD1. Germline trimming cut 0 bases from V and 4 bases from J; bases unmatched to any gene: 5. Per the germline V gene, CDR1 is MNHEY and CDR2 is SVGAGI. CDR3 length: 15 amino acids. The DNA of the CDR3 is TGTGCCAGCAGTTACTCGACAGGGCCAGGCACTGAAGCTTTCTTT. Translating it yields CASSYSTGPGTEAFF.

This rearrangement joins TRBV28 to TRBJ2-7; D gene unclear. Trimming pared 11 bases from V and 4 bases from J, leaving 9 bases between. The CDR3 consists of 10 residues. Germline loops: CDR1 MDHEN, CDR2 SYDVKM. The DNA for the CDR3 is TGTGCCTGCGGCGCTTACGAGCAGTACTTC. Protein sequence: CACGAYEQYF.

The rearrangement links TRBV29-1 to TRBJ1-2; tentative D call: TRBD1 (6 bases). V was shortened by 5 bases and J by 4 bases, with 11 bases between the two germline ends. Per germline, CDR1 SQVTM and CDR2 ANQGSEA. The CDR3 length is 12 residues. DNA of the CDR3: TGCAGCGTTTTCGGACAGCCCTATGGCTACACCTTC. Its translation: CSVFGQPYGYTF.

The V gene is TRBV29-1, the J gene TRBJ1-1, with 7 bases aligning to TRBD1. V lost 7 bases, J lost 6 bases, and 11 bases stayed unmatched. Per the germline V gene, CDR1 is SQVTM and CDR2 is ANQGSEA. The CDR3 is made up of 13 amino acids. CDR3 residues: CSAIRQGGAEAFF. The CDR3 DNA follows: TGCAGCGCCATAAGACAGGGCGGGGCTGAAGCTTTCTTT.

V gene TRBV4-3 combines with J gene TRBJ1-2; the D gene is possibly TRBD1 (6 bases). From germline, CDR1 is LGHNA and CDR2 YSLEER. This CDR3 contains 18 residues. The V end lost 0 bases, the J end lost 4 bases, and 21 bases lay between the germline ends. In nucleotides, the CDR3 is TGCGCCAGCAGCCAAGACGGCGGGGGCGGTCGTCCTAGCTATGGCTACACCTTC. Translated: CASSQDGGGGRPSYGYTF.

The chain links TRBV28 to TRBJ1-5; 7 bases are shared with TRBD1. Per germline, CDR1 MDHEN and CDR2 SYDVKM. The CDR3 consists of 15 residues. The junction had 9 bases not matched to a gene; V was cut back by 4 bases and J by 6 bases. CDR3 nucleotide sequence: TGTGCCAGCAGTTCCCCTACAGGGGTCCGTCAGCCCCAGCATTTT. As protein: CASSSPTGVRQPQHF.

This clone has a single count. The V and J genes are TRBV5-6 and TRBJ1-4; D ambiguous. The V gene's germline CDR1 is SGHDT and CDR2 YYEEEE. The CDR3 loop spans 15 amino acids. The V gene lost 0 bases and the J gene lost 8 bases, with 14 bases spanning the gap. CDR3 nucleotide sequence: TGTGCCAGCAGCTTGGCCGCCTCGATCGGGGAAAAACTGTTTTTT. This codes for CASSLAASIGEKLFF.

This clone appeared once. This chain connects TRBV18 to TRBJ1-2; D perhaps matches TRBD1 (6 bases). V lost 2 bases and J lost 4, with 14 bases in between. Germline loops: CDR1 KGHSH, CDR2 LQKENI. The CDR3 spans 15 residues. The CDR3 sequence: CASSPGQSKTYGYTF. The CDR3 DNA sequence: TGTGCCAGCTCACCAGGACAGTCAAAGACCTATGGCTACACCTTC.

V and J are TRBV5-1 and TRBJ1-2, with D possibly matching TRBD1 (6 bases). The CDR3 length is 13 residues. The germline V and J ends were trimmed by 4 bases and 8 bases, with 15 bases remaining between them. Germline loops: CDR1 SGHRS, CDR2 YFSETQ. The CDR3 nucleotides read TGCGCCAGCAGCATCCGGGACACCGGGGGCTACACCTTC. Translation: CASSIRDTGGYTF. Complete variable domain (other parts from reference TRBV5-1 and TRBJ1-2): KAGVTQTPRYLIKTRGQQVTLSCSPISGHRSVSWYQQTPGQGLQFLFEYFSETQRNKGNFPGRFSGRQFSNSRSEMNVSTLELGDSALYLCASSIRDTGGYTFGSGTRLTVV.

V and J are TRBV3-1 (or the pseudogene TRBV3-2) and TRBJ1-6; D unclear. The CDR3 totals 17 residues. The germline V gene has CDR1 LGHDT and CDR2 YNNKEL (reference sequence). Deletions cut 1 base from V and 0 bases from J, with 10 bases between. The CDR3 DNA is TGTGCCAGCAGCCAAGTAGATCACAGCTCCTATAATTCACCCCTCCACTTT. It codes for CASSQVDHSSYNSPLHF.

The chain couples TRBV3-1 (or the pseudogene TRBV3-2) to TRBJ1-3, with a weak D call TRBD1 (6 bases). Trimming took 6 bases from V and 4 from J, leaving 10 bases between them. Germline values: CDR1 LGHDT, CDR2 YNNKEL (reference sequence). The CDR3 runs 13 residues. The chain's CDR3 is CASRPGGGNTIYF. CDR3 DNA: TGTGCCAGCAGACCGGGGGGCGGAAACACCATATATTTT.

This chain uses TRBV5-1 with TRBJ1-3; possibly TRBD1 for D (5 bases). The CDR3 sequence is 17 residues long. V dropped 3 bases and J dropped 0 bases, with 16 bases sitting between them. Germline V gene sequence: CDR1 SGHRS, CDR2 YFSETQ. CDR3 DNA: TGCGCCAGCAGCTCGATGGCAGGGAGGTCCTCTGGAAACACCATATATTTT. Its protein product is CASSSMAGRSSGNTIYF.

The chain recombines TRBV12-3 or TRBV12-4 with TRBJ2-1, with no clear D. CDR3 length: 12 amino acids. Trimming took off 2 bases at V and 7 bases at J, with 6 bases between the two ends. The CDR3 reads CASSLTRNEQFF. The CDR3, as DNA: TGTGCCAGCAGTTTAACCAGAAATGAGCAGTTCTTC.

The chain couples TRBV19 to TRBJ2-7, with D possibly being TRBD1 (5 bases). The CDR3 contains 15 residues. The V and J ends lost 3 bases and 0 bases respectively, with 12 bases between them. Germline V gene sequence: CDR1 LNHDA, CDR2 SQIVND (reference sequence). The CDR3, as DNA: TGTGCCAGTAGTATGGTTACAGGTGGCTCCTACGAGCAGTACTTC. It yields the protein CASSMVTGGSYEQYF.

This clone was seen a single time. The V call is TRBV19, the J call TRBJ1-2; 7 bases agree with TRBD1. Germline CDR1 and CDR2: LNHDA and SQIVND (reference sequence). The CDR3 runs to 14 residues. The V segment lost 10 bases and the J segment 8 bases; nucleotides outside the gene matches: 16. The CDR3 loop is CAIRDRAAVGGYTF. The CDR3 DNA reads as TGTGCCATTCGAGACAGGGCCGCCGTCGGGGGCTACACCTTC.

This chain links TRBV5-6 with TRBJ2-1, with no clear D. V was clipped by 5 bases and J by 9 bases, with 9 bases between them. CDR3 length: 11 residues. CDR1 and CDR2 (germline): SGHDT, YYEEEE. The CDR3 region is CASRKSSEQFF. The CDR3 DNA sequence: TGTGCCAGCAGGAAAAGTAGTGAGCAGTTCTTC.

The gene calls are TRBV9 and TRBJ1-2; 10 bases fit TRBD1. V shed 0 bases and J 2 bases; nucleotides not matched to a gene: 1. The CDR3 has 15 amino acids. CDR1 is SGDLS and CDR2 is YYNGEE in the germline V gene. The CDR3 DNA reads as TGTGCCAGCAGCGTAGAGGGACAGGGGAACTATGGCTACACCTTC. Protein sequence: CASSVEGQGNYGYTF. Using reference TRBV9 and TRBJ1-2 for the parts outside the CDR3, the full variable domain is DSGVTQTPKHLITATGQRVTLRCSPRSGDLSVYWYQQSLDQGLQFLIQYYNGEERAKGNILERFSAQQFPDLHSELNLSSLELGDSALYFCASSVEGQGNYGYTFGSGTRLTVV.

The V call is TRBV14, the J call TRBJ2-2; D might be TRBD1 (7 bases). CDR1 is SGHDN, CDR2 FVKESK, per germline. The CDR3 consists of 19 residues. With 0 bases removed from V and 2 bases from J, the gap between germline ends came to 19 bases. CDR3 in DNA: TGTGCCAGCAGCCAAGATCAATCTTACAGGGGACTCAACACCGGGGAGCTGTTTTTT. Its translation is CASSQDQSYRGLNTGELFF.

The gene calls are TRBV4-3 and TRBJ2-7; 9 nucleotides match TRBD2. Germline CDR1 and CDR2: LGHNA and YSLEER. V dropped 1 base and J dropped 3; count of bases not matched to a gene: 7. This CDR3 spans 16 amino acids. The CDR3 here is CASSQVMLAGIYEQYF. The CDR3 coding sequence is TGCGCCAGCAGCCAAGTTATGCTAGCGGGGATCTACGAGCAGTACTTC.